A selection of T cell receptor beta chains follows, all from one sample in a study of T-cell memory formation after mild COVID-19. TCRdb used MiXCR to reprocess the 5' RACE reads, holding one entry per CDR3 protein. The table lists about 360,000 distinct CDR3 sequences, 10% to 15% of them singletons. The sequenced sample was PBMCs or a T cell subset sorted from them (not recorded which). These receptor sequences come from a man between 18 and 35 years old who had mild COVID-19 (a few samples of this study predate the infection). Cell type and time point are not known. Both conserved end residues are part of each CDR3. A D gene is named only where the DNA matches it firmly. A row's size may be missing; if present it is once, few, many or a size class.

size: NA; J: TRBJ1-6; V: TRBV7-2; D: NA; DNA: TGTGCCAGCAGGGACAGACCATTACCGGCCAGACCCCTCCACTTT; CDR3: CASRDRPLPARPLHF
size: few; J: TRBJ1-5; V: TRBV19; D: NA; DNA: TGTGCCAGTAGTATCATGCCTAATCAGCCCCAGCATTTT; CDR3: CASSIMPNQPQHF
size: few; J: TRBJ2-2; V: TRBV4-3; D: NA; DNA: TGCGCCAGCAGCCAAGCCCCAGGGCGGGAGCTGTTTTTT; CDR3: CASSQAPGRELFF
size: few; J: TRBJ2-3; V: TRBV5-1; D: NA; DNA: TGCGCCAGCAGCGTCCTCAGGGGAGATACGCAGTATTTT; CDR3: CASSVLRGDTQYF
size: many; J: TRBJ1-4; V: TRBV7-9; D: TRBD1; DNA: TGTGCCAGCAGCTCACTAGGGGGCCTGTTCGAAAAACTGTTTTTT; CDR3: CASSSLGGLFEKLFF
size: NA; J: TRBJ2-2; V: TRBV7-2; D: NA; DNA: TGTGCCAGCAGCCCTAGACTCATATTGAACACCGGGGAGCTGTTTTTT; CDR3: CASSPRLILNTGELFF
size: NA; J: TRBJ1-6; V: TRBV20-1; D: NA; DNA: TGCAGTGCCTCGGATAACCCGAATTCACCCCTCCACTTT; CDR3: CSASDNPNSPLHF
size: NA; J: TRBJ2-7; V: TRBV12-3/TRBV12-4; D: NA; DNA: TGTGCCAGCAGTTGGGGGGCAGTTCCCTACGAGCAGTACTTC; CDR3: CASSWGAVPYEQYF
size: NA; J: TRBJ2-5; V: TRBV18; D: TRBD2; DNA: TGTGCCAGCTCACCAGGGACTAGCACCGAGACCCAGTACTTC; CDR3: CASSPGTSTETQYF
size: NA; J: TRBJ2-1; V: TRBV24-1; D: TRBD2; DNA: TGTGCCACCAGTGATCCGCTGACTAGCGGGGGGAGGGATGAGCAGTTCTTC; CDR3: CATSDPLTSGGRDEQFF
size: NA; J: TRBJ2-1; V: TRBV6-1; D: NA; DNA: TGTGCCAGCAGTCTGCAGGGGGGACCCTACAATGAGCAGTTCTTC; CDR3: CASSLQGGPYNEQFF
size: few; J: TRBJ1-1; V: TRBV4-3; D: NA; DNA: TGCGCCACCTCCATGGAGGTTACCTCTGAAGCTTTCTTT; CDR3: CATSMEVTSEAFF
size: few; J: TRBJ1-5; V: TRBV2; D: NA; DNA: TGTGCCAGCCGCGAGGGCAGGGTGGTGCAGCCCCAGCATTTT; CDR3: CASREGRVVQPQHF
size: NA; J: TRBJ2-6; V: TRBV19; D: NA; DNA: TGTGCCAGTAGTATGGGGGGCCCATCGACTTTC; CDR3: CASSMGGPSTF
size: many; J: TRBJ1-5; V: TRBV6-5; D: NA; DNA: TGTGCCAGCAGTTACCCCCACCTCGACACCGTTCGGTGGCAGCCCCAGCATTTT; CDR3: CASSYPHLDTVRWQPQHF
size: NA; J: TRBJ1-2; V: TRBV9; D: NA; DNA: TGTGCCAGCAGCGTAGGTTCCTCGGGAGGCTACACCTTC; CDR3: CASSVGSSGGYTF
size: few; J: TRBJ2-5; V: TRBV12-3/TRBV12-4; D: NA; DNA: TGTGCCAGCGGGTTGTTCCAAGAGACCCAGTACTTC; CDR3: CASGLFQETQYF
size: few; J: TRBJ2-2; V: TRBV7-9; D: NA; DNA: TGTGCCAGCAGCTCAGTACCGGGACAAGACACCGGGGAGCTGTTTTTT; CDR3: CASSSVPGQDTGELFF
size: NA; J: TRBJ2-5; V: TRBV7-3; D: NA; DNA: TGTGCCAGCAGCTTCCAGGGGGGTGGAGGAGAGACCCAGTACTTC; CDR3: CASSFQGGGGETQYF
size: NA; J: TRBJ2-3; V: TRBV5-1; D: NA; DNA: TGCGCCAGCAGCTTGGTGGAACAGACGATTAGCACAGATACGCAGTATTTT; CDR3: CASSLVEQTISTDTQYF
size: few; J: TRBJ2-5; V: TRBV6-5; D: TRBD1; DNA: TGTGCCAGCAGGCCCGGGACAGGACGTGGGGCCCAGTACTTC; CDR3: CASRPGTGRGAQYF
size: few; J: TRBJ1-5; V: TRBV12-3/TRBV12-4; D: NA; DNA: TGTGCCAGCAGTTTTTCGGGGCCCAATAATCAGCCCCAGCATTTT; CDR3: CASSFSGPNNQPQHF
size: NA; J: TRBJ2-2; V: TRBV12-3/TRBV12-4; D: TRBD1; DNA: TGTGCCAGCAGATCAGGGGGATGGGGCACCGGGGAGCTGTTTTTT; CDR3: CASRSGGWGTGELFF
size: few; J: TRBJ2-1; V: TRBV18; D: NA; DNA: TGTGCCAGCTCCCCAGGGGGGCTACCCTACAATGAGCAGTTCTTC; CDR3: CASSPGGLPYNEQFF
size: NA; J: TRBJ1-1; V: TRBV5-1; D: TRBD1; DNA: TGCGCCAGCAGCGTTCAGGGGGACAGCTACACTGAAGCTTTCTTT; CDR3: CASSVQGDSYTEAFF
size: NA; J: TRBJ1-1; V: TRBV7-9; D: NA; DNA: TGTGCCAGCAGCTGGGGCAGGGAGGGAGGAACTGAAGCTTTCTTT; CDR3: CASSWGREGGTEAFF
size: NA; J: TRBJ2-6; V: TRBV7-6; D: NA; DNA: TGTGCCAGCAGCTTAATTTTGCTCCGGGGGGCCAACGTCCTGACTTTC; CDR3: CASSLILLRGANVLTF
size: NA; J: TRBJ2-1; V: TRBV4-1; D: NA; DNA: TGCGCCAGCAGCCAAGAGGATACTTCCTACAATGAGCAGTTCTTC; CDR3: CASSQEDTSYNEQFF
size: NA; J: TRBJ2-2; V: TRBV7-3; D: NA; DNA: TGTGCCAGCAGCTTAAGGGTTCCGTGGGGAAAGGCCACCGGGGAGCTGTTTTTT; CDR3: CASSLRVPWGKATGELFF
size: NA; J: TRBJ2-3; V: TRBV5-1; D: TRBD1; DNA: TGCGCCAGCAGCACCCGGGACAGGGGGTTCACAGATACGCAGTATTTT; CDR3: CASSTRDRGFTDTQYF
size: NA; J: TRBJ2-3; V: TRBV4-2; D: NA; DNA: TGTGCCAGCAGCCAAGATGTGCCCCCAGATACGCAGTATTTT; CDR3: CASSQDVPPDTQYF
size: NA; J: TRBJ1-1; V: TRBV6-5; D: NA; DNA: TGTGCCAGCAGTTACTTTATTCAGGGGACCACTGAAGCTTTCTTT; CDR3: CASSYFIQGTTEAFF
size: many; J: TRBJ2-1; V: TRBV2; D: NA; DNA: TGTGCCAGCAGTGAAGAGGGGGGGAGCTCCTACAATGAGCAGTTCTTC; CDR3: CASSEEGGSSYNEQFF
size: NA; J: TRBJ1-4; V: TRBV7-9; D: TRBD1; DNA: TGTGCCAGCAGCGCGGGACAGGGGGTCGGAAAACTGTTTTTT; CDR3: CASSAGQGVGKLFF
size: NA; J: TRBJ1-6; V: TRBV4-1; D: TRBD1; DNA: TGCGCCAGCAGCCAAGGAGACAGGGTTAATTCACCCCTCCACTTT; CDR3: CASSQGDRVNSPLHF
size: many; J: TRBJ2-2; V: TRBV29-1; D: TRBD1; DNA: TGCAGCGTTGAGACAGGGTCGTCCGGGGAGCTGTTTTTT; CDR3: CSVETGSSGELFF
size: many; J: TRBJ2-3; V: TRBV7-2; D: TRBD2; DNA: TGTGCCAGCAGCTTGGTTAGCGGGGGGTACACAGATACGCAGTATTTT; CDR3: CASSLVSGGYTDTQYF
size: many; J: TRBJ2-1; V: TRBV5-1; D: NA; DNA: TGCGCCAGCAGCTTGGCCTTCAATGAGCAGTTCTTC; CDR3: CASSLAFNEQFF
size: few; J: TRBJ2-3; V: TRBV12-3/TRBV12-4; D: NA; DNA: TGTGCCAGCACCCCCTTCGGACAGAACACAGATACGCAGTATTTT; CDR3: CASTPFGQNTDTQYF
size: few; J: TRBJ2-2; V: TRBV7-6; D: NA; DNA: TGTGCCAGCAGCTCCCGTCCCGGACAGTCAAGTCGATTCGGGGAGCTGTTTTTT; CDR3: CASSSRPGQSSRFGELFF
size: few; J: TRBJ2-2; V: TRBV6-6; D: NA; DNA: TGTGCCAGCAGGGACGGATCGAACACCGGGGAGCTGTTTTTT; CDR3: CASRDGSNTGELFF
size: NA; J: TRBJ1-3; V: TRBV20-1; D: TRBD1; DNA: TGCAGTGCTAGAGACCGGACAGGGACTTCTGGAAACACCATATATTTT; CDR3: CSARDRTGTSGNTIYF
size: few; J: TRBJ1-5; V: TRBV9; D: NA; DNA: TGTGCCAGCAGCGCGGGGGGCAGATATCAGCCCCAGCATTTT; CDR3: CASSAGGRYQPQHF
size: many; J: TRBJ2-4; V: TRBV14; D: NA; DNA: TGTGCCAGCAGCCAATCGGGCGCAAACATTCAGTACTTC; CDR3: CASSQSGANIQYF
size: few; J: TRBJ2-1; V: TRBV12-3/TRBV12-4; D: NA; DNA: TGTGCCAGCAGTAGCGGTCTCGTTCAGCAGTTCTTC; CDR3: CASSSGLVQQFF
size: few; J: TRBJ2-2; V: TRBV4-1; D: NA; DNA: TGCGCCAGCAGCCAAGGGCCGGGACGGGAGATCTCCGGGGAGCTGTTTTTT; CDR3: CASSQGPGREISGELFF
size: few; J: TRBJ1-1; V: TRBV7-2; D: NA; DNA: TGTGCCAGCAGCTTTTCTTGGTCTGAAGCTTTCTTT; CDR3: CASSFSWSEAFF
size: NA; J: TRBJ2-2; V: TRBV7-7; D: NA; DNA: TGTGCTACCGGGGTCGACACCGGGGAGCTGTTTTTT; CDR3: CATGVDTGELFF
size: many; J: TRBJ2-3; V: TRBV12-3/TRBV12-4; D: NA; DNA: TGTGCCAGCAGTTTACAGGGCGATAGCACAGATACGCAGTATTTT; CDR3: CASSLQGDSTDTQYF
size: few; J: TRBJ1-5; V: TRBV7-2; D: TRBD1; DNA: TGTGCCAGCAGATTGGGACAGTATAGCAATCAGCCCCAGCATTTT; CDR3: CASRLGQYSNQPQHF